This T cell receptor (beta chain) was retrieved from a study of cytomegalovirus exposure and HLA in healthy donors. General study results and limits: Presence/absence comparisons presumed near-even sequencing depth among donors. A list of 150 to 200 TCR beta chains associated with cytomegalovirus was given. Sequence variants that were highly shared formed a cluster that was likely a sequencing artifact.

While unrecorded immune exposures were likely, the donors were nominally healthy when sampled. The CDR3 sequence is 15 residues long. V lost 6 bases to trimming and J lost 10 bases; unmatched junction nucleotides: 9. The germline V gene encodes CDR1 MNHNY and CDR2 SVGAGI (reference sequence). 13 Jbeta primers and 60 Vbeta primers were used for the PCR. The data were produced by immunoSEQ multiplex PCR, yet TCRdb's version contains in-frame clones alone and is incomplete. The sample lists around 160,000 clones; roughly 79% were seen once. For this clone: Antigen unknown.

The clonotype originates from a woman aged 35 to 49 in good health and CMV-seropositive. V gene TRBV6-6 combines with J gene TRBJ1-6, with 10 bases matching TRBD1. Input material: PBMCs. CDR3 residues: CASSNRDRGSSPLHF. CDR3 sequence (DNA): TGTGCCAGCAGCAACCGGGACAGGGGAAGCTCACCCCTCCACTTT.